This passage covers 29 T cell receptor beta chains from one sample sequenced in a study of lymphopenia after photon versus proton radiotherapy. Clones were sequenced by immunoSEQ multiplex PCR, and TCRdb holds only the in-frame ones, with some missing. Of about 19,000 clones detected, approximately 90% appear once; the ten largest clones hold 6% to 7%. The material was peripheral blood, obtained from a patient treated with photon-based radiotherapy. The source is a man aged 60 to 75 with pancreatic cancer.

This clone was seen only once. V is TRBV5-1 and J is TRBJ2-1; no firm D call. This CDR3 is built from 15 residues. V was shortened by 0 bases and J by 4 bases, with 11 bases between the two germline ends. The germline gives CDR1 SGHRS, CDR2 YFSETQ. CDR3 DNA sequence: TGCGCCAGCAGCTTGGCTACCCTGACTTACAATGAGCAGTTCTTC. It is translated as CASSLATLTYNEQFF. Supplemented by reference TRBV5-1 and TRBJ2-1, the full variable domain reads KAGVTQTPRYLIKTRGQQVTLSCSPISGHRSVSWYQQTPGQGLQFLFEYFSETQRNKGNFPGRFSGRQFSNSRSEMNVSTLELGDSALYLCASSLATLTYNEQFFGPGTRLTVL.

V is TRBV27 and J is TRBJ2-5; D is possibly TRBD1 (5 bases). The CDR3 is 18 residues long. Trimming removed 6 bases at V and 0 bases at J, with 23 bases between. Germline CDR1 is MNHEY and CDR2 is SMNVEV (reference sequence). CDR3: CASSRGATPSWNQETQYF. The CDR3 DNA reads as TGTGCCAGCAGCCGTGGGGCGACACCGTCCTGGAACCAAGAGACCCAGTACTTC.

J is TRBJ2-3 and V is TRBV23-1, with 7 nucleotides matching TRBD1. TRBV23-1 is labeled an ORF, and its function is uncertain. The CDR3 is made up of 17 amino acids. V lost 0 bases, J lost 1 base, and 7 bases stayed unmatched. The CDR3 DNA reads TGCGCCAGCAGTCAATCGCACAGGGGATTTGGCACAGATACGCAGTATTTT. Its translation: CASSQSHRGFGTDTQYF.

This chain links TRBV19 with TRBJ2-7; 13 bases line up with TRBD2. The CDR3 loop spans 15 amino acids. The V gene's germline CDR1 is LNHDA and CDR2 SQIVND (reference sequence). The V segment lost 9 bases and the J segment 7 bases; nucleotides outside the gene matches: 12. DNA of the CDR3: TGTGCCAGCAGCGGGACTAGCGGGGCGGCTCGTGAGCAGTACTTC. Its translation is CASSGTSGAAREQYF.

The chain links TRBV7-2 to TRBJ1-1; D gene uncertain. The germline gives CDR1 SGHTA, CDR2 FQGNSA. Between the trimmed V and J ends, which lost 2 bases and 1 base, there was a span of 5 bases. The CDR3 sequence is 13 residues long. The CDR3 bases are TGTGCCAGCAGCTTACCCGCGAACACTGAAGCTTTCTTT. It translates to CASSLPANTEAFF. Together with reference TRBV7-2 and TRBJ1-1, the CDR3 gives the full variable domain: GAGVSQSPSNKVTEKGKDVELRCDPISGHTALYWYRQSLGQGLEFLIYFQGNSAPDKSGLPSDRFSAERTGGSVSTLTIQRTQQEDSAVYLCASSLPANTEAFFGQGTRLTVV.

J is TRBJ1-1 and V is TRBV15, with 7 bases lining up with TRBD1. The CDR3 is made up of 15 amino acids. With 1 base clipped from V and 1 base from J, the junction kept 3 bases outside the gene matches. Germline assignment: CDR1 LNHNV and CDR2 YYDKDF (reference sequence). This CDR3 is CATSRGGTANTEAFF. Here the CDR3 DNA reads TGTGCCACCAGCAGAGGGGGGACAGCGAACACTGAAGCTTTCTTT.

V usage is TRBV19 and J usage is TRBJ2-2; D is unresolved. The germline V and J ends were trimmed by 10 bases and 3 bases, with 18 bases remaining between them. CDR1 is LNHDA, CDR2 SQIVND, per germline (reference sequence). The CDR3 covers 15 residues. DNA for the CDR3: TGTGCCACTAAAGTCGGGTCTTTGGACACCGGGGAGCTGTTTTTT. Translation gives CATKVGSLDTGELFF.

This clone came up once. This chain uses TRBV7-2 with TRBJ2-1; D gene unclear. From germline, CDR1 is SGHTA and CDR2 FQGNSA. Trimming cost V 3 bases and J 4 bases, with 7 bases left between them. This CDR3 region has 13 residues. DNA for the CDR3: TGTGCCAGCAGCTTTTCTAGTTACAATGAGCAGTTCTTC. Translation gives CASSFSSYNEQFF.

DNA of the CDR3: TGTGCCTGGGAGCAGGGTACCGGGGCCAACGTCCTGACTTTC. It translates to CAWEQGTGANVLTF. The J gene is TRBJ2-6, the V gene TRBV30, with D perhaps matching TRBD1 (5 bases). The CDR3 is made up of 14 amino acids. Trimming left V 5 bases short and J 4 bases short, with 12 bases between. Germline CDR1 GTSNPN, CDR2 SVGIG (reference sequence).

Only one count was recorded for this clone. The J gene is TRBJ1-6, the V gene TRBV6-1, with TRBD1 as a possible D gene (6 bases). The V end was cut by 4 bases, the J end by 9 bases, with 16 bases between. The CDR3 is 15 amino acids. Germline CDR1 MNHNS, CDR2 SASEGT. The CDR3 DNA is TGTGCCAGCAGTGGACCGAGGGGGGCGCGTTCACCCCTCCACTTT. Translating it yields CASSGPRGARSPLHF.

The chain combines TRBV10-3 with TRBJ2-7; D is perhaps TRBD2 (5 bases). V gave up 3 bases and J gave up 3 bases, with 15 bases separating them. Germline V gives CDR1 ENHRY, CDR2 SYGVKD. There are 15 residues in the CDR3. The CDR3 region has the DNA TGTGCCATCAGTGAAGAGGGTCTTACTTTCTACGAGCAGTACTTC. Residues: CAISEEGLTFYEQYF.

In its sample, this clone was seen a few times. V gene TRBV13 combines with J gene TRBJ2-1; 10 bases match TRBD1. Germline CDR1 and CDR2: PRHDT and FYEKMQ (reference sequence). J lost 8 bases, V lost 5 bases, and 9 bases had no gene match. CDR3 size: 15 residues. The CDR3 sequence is CASSLAGTGVYEQFF. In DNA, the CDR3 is TGTGCCAGCAGCCTTGCGGGGACAGGGGTTTATGAGCAGTTCTTC.

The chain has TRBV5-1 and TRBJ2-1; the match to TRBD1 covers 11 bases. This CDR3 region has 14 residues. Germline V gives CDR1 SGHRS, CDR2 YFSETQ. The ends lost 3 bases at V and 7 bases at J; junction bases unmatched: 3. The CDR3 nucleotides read TGCGCCAGCAGCTCCGGGACAGGGGGGAATGAGCAGTTCTTC. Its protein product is CASSSGTGGNEQFF.

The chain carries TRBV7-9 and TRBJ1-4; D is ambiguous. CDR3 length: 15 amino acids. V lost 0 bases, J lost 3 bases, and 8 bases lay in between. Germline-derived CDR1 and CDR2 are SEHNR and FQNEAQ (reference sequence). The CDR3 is CASSLAARSNEKLFF. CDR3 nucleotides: TGTGCCAGCAGCTTAGCGGCCCGGTCTAATGAAAAACTGTTTTTT.

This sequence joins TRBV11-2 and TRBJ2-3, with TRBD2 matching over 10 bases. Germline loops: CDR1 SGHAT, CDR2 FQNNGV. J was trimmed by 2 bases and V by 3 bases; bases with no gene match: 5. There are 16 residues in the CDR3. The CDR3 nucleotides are TGTGCCAGCAGCTTGGTAGCGGGGGGCCTCACAGATACGCAGTATTTT. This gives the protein CASSLVAGGLTDTQYF.

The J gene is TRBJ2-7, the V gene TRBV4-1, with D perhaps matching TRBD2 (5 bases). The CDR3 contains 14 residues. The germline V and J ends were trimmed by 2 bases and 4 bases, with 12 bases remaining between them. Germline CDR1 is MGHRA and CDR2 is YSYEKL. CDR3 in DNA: TGCGCCAGCAGCCAATTCCGAACGGGGTACGAGCAGTACTTC. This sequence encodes CASSQFRTGYEQYF.

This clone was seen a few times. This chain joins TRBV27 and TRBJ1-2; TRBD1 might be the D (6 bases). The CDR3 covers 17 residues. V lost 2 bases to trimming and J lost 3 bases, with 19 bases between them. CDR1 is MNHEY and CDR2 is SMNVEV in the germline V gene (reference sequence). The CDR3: CASSLRSVDSRYYGYTF. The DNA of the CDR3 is TGTGCCAGCAGTTTACGAAGCGTGGACAGTCGGTACTATGGCTACACCTTC.

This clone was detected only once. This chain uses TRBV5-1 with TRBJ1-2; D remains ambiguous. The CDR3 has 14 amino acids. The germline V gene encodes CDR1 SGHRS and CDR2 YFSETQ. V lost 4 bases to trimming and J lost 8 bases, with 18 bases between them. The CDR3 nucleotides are TGCGCCAGCAGCGTGCGGGGAGATAGGGAAGGCTACACCTTC. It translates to CASSVRGDREGYTF.

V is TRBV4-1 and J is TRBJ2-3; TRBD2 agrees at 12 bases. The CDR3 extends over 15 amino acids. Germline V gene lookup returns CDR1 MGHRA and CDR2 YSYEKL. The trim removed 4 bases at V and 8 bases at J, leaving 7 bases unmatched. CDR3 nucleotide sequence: TGCGCCAGCAGCCGATCTAGCGGGGGGGATACTACGCAGTATTTT. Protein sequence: CASSRSSGGDTTQYF.

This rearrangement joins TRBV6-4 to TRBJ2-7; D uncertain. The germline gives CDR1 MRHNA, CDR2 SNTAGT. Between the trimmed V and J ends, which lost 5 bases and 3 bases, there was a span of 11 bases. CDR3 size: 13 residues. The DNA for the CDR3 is TGTGCCAGCAGTTCAAGCGTGGGCTACGAGCAGTACTTC. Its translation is CASSSSVGYEQYF.

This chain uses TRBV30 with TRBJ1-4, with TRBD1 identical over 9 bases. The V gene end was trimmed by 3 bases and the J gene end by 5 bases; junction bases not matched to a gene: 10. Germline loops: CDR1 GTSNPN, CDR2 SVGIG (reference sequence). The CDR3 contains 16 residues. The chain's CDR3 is CAWSLTPGTGNEKLFF. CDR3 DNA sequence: TGTGCCTGGAGCCTCACCCCCGGGACAGGGAATGAAAAACTGTTTTTT.

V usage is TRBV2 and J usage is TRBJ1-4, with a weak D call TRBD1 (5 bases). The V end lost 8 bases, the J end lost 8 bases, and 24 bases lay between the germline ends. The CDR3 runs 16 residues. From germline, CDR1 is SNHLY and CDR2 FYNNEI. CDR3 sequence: CASGGAGGIRGEKLFF. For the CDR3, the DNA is TGTGCCAGCGGCGGAGCAGGCGGCATAAGGGGAGAAAAACTGTTTTTT.

Here the CDR3 reads CAWTTGDGGNQPQHF. The DNA of the CDR3 is TGTGCCTGGACGACAGGGGACGGTGGCAATCAGCCCCAGCATTTT. This chain joins TRBV30 and TRBJ1-5, with 8 bases that match TRBD1. After removal of 4 bases from V and 2 bases from J, the junction contained 7 bases not matched to a gene. The CDR3 sequence is 15 residues long. CDR1 is GTSNPN and CDR2 is SVGIG in the germline V gene (reference sequence).

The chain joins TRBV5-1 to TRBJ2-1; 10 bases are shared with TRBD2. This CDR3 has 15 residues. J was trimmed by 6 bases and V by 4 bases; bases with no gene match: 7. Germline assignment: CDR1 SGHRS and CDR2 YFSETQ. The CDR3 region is CASSASGGAINEQFF. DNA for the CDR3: TGCGCCAGCAGCGCCAGCGGGGGGGCCATCAATGAGCAGTTCTTC.

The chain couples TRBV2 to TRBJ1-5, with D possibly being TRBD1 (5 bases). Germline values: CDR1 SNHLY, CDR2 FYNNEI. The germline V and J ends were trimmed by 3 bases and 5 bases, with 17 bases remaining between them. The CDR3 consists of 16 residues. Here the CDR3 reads CASSDSGQGLYQPQHF. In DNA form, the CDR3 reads TGTGCCAGCAGTGATTCCGGTCAGGGACTTTATCAGCCCCAGCATTTT.

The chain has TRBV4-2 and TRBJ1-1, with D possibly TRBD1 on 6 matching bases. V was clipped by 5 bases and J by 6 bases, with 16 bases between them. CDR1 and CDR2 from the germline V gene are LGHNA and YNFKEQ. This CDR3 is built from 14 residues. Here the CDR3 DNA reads TGTGCCAGCAGCGCAACGTACAGGGAGCCTGAAGCTTTCTTT. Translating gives CASSATYREPEAFF.

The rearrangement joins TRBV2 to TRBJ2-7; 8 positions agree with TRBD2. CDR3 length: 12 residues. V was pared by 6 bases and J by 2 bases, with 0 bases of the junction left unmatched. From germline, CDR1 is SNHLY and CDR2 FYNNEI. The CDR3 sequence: CASRGLAYEQYF. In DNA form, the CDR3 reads TGTGCCAGCAGGGGACTAGCCTACGAGCAGTACTTC.

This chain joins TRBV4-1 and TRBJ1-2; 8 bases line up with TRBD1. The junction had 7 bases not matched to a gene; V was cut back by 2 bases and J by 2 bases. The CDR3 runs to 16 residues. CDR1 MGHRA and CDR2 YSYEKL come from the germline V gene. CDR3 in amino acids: CASSQPRQGKNYGYTF. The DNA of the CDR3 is TGCGCCAGCAGCCAACCTCGACAGGGGAAAAACTATGGCTACACCTTC.

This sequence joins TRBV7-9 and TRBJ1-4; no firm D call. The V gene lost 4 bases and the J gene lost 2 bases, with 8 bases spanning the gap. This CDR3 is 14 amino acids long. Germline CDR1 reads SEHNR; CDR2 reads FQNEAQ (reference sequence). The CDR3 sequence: CASSSGRTNEKLFF. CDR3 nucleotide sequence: TGTGCCAGCAGCTCGGGTCGGACTAATGAAAAACTGTTTTTT.